This T cell receptor beta chain was captured in a study of blood T cell repertoires in COVID-19. Study overall: There were acute and convalescent COVID-19 samples, and they came from the United States, Italy and Spain.

This clone showed up just once. V was clipped by 0 bases and J by 4 bases; unmatched bases: 2. The CDR3 has 16 amino acids. Germline-derived CDR1 and CDR2 are SGHTA and FQGNSA. Libraries were prepared by immunoSEQ multiplex PCR; TCRdb keeps only in-frame clonotypes and omits some of them. Of 95,000 to 150,000 clones in the sample, around four fifths were seen once. The TCR originated in an elderly man with COVID-19, enrolled during active disease. The source material was peripheral blood. This chain connects TRBV7-2 to TRBJ2-3; 12 bases match TRBD2. CDR3 sequence (DNA): TGTGCCAGCAGCTTAGCGGCTAGCGGGAGGGCAGATACGCAGTATTTT. This translates into CASSLAASGRADTQYF.